This T cell receptor (beta chain) was identified during a study of cytomegalovirus exposure and HLA in healthy donors. The overall study: Earlier work reported 117 million unique TCR beta sequences from some 170 million T cells. The study placed 70% to 90% of its approximately 430 genotyped donors in the Caucasian-associated ancestry cluster.

This CDR3 has 15 residues. CDR1 is MNHEY, CDR2 SMNVEV, per germline (reference sequence). With 5 bases clipped from V and 3 bases from J, the junction kept 9 bases outside the gene matches. General study findings and limits: In a later analysis, HLA-C alleles had the fewest associated TCRs, DRB1 alleles the most.

A note on this clone: The antigen remains unidentified.

The PCR ran on 60 Vbeta and 13 Jbeta primers. Sequencing was performed with immunoSEQ multiplex PCR; in TCRdb, only in-frame clones are kept and a portion is missing. The repertoire holds around 150,000 clones, with approximately 80% as singletons. The receptor was derived from a man aged 40-49 years in good health and CMV-seronegative. The V call is TRBV27, the J call TRBJ2-7; 8 nucleotides agree with TRBD2. Source material: PBMCs. CDR3 nucleotides: TGTGCCAGCAGTACCGCTAGCGGGTGGAACTACGAGCAGTACTTC. This translates into CASSTASGWNYEQYF.